Below are 21 T cell receptor beta chains sequenced from a single sample in a study of T-cell memory formation after mild COVID-19. TCRdb called the 5' RACE reads again in MiXCR, with one record for every CDR3 protein. In the table there are 400,000 to 550,000 distinct CDR3 sequences, nearly 25% of which are singletons. The sample taken for sequencing was PBMCs or a T cell subset sorted from them (not recorded which). Source of these receptors: an adult woman who had mild COVID-19 (a few samples of this study predate the infection). Cell type and time point are not known.

For this clonotype: One end of the junction varies from germline; a read error may be responsible. The chain joins TRBV7-9 to TRBJ1-6; 9 bases map to TRBD1. CDR1 is SEHNR and CDR2 is FQNEAQ in the germline V gene (reference sequence). The CDR3 is made up of 16 amino acids. The CDR3 coding sequence is TGTGCCAGCAGCTTAGAAGGAGGACAGGGGAATTCACCACTCCACTTT. This gives the protein CASSLEGGQGNSPLHF.

This clonotype was picked up a small number of times. The chain is built from TRBV24-1 and TRBJ2-2, with 7 bases that match TRBD1. In germline, CDR1 is KGHDR, CDR2 SFDVKD. The V gene end was trimmed by 5 bases and the J gene end by 7 bases; junction bases not matched to a gene: 15. The CDR3 totals 17 residues. The CDR3 DNA follows: TGTGCCACCAGTGCCCCCCGGGACAGCCTTGTCGACGGGGAGCTGTTTTTT. Translating gives CATSAPRDSLVDGELFF.

The rearrangement links TRBV12-3 or TRBV12-4 to TRBJ1-2; possible D gene TRBD1, 6 bases. V lost 8 bases and J lost 0, with 19 bases in between. This CDR3 has 16 amino acids. CDR3 DNA: TGTGCCAGCTTTGGGCCAGGGGCGGCGGCTAACTATGGCTACACCTTC. The encoded protein is CASFGPGAAANYGYTF.

This clonotype was recorded once. V usage is TRBV6-1 and J usage is TRBJ2-2; TRBD1 matches 7 bases. The V segment lost 6 bases and the J segment 4 bases; nucleotides outside the gene matches: 11. Germline V gene data show CDR1 as MNHNS and CDR2 as SASEGT. The CDR3 runs 16 residues. The CDR3 here is CASRDITGAVTGELFF. The CDR3 region has the DNA TGTGCCAGCAGGGATATAACAGGGGCGGTCACCGGGGAGCTGTTTTTT.

Comment on this clonotype: Germline is not matched at one junction end, which may reflect a read error. The rearrangement links TRBV7-8 to TRBJ1-1; D is possibly TRBD1 (5 bases). The germline V gene encodes CDR1 SGHVS and CDR2 FQNEAQ. The CDR3 loop spans 13 amino acids. The CDR3 DNA is TGTGCCAGCAGCTCAAAGGGGAACACTGGAGCTTTCTTT. Translating gives CASSSKGNTGAFF.

This chain links TRBV6-5 with TRBJ2-7; the D gene could be TRBD1 or TRBD2 (5 bases each). Trimming removed 6 bases from V and 5 bases from J, with 17 bases in between. The CDR3 consists of 14 residues. Germline V gene sequence: CDR1 MNHEY, CDR2 SVGAGI. The chain's CDR3 is CASRAPGGPDEQYF. Written as DNA, the CDR3 is TGTGCCAGCAGAGCTCCTGGGGGACCAGACGAGCAGTACTTC.

This clonotype appeared a few times. The chain joins TRBV7-9 to TRBJ1-4, with no clear D. The CDR3 consists of 12 residues. Trimming pared 3 bases from V and 8 bases from J, leaving 7 bases between. Germline assignment: CDR1 SEHNR and CDR2 FQNEAQ (reference sequence). Here the CDR3 DNA reads TGTGCCAGCAGCTTGGGTCGGGAAAAACTGTTTTTT. As protein: CASSLGREKLFF.

In this sample, this clonotype turned up a few times. The rearrangement uses TRBV21-1 and TRBJ2-7; the table's D call of TRBD2 was not tested on the DNA. TRBV21-1 is flagged as a pseudogene. This CDR3 contains 14 residues. The CDR3 DNA sequence: TGTGCCACCTCAGGGAAGACTAGGTGCTACGAGCAGTACTTC. Its translation: CATSGKTRCYEQYF.

This clonotype appeared a few times. The chain joins TRBV27 to TRBJ1-6, with D unclear. Deletions cut 2 bases from V and 0 bases from J, with 29 bases between. Germline values: CDR1 MNHEY, CDR2 SMNVEV (reference sequence). The CDR3 is 23 residues long. The DNA for the CDR3 is TGTGCCAGCAGTTTAGGACCCATTGAGGGCCCAGGTGGGAGGTACTCCTATAATTCACCCCTCCACTTT. Translating gives CASSLGPIEGPGGRYSYNSPLHF.

The chain employs TRBV20-1 and TRBJ2-7; no clear D. The CDR3 runs to 15 residues. Deletions cut 1 base from V and 0 bases from J, with 13 bases between. CDR1 DFQATT and CDR2 SNEGSKA come from the germline V gene (reference sequence). The CDR3 DNA reads TGCAGTGCTAGAGGAGAAGCTTTTAGCTCCTACGAGCAGTACTTC. It specifies CSARGEAFSSYEQYF.

The chain combines TRBV20-1 with TRBJ1-3, with D perhaps TRBD1 (5 bases). There are 16 residues in the CDR3. The germline V and J ends were trimmed by 5 bases and 0 bases, with 17 bases remaining between them. From germline, CDR1 is DFQATT and CDR2 SNEGSKA (reference sequence). In nucleotides, the CDR3 is TGCAGTGCTCGAGGGACGACAGAGGACTCTGGAAACACCATATATTTT. Protein sequence: CSARGTTEDSGNTIYF.

This chain links TRBV2 with TRBJ1-2; 7 bases agree with TRBD1. The CDR3 sequence is 12 residues long. Germline assignment: CDR1 SNHLY and CDR2 FYNNEI. With 11 bases clipped from V and 3 bases from J, the junction kept 6 bases outside the gene matches. CDR3: CAVKGQDYGYTF. The CDR3 bases are TGTGCCGTCAAAGGACAGGACTATGGCTACACCTTC.

This clonotype was observed many times. J is TRBJ2-3 and V is TRBV24-1; TRBD2 aligns across 13 bases. Germline loops: CDR1 KGHDR, CDR2 SFDVKD. V shed 4 bases, J shed 4 bases, and the junction held 10 bases outside the gene matches. The CDR3 is made up of 18 amino acids. CDR3 region: CATSDHRGLAGVSDTQYF. In nucleotides, the CDR3 is TGTGCCACCAGTGACCATAGAGGACTAGCGGGGGTGTCAGATACGCAGTATTTT.

CDR3 protein: CASSAPSRGEGAEAFF. For the CDR3, the DNA is TGTGCCAGCAGCGCTCCGTCTAGGGGCGAAGGGGCTGAAGCTTTCTTT. V is TRBV5-4 and J is TRBJ1-1, with D perhaps matching TRBD1 (5 bases). Germline lookup yields CDR1 SGHNT and CDR2 YYREEE (reference sequence). The CDR3 length is 16 residues. V was clipped by 4 bases and J by 6 bases, with 22 bases between them.

The gene calls are TRBV27 and TRBJ1-1, with 7 bases lining up with TRBD1. Per the germline V gene, CDR1 is MNHEY and CDR2 is SMNVEV (reference sequence). V trimming: 6 bases; J trimming: 0 bases; junction bases outside the gene matches: 7. This CDR3 has 15 amino acids. CDR3 loop: CASSGTATLNTEAFF. CDR3 coding DNA: TGTGCCAGCAGCGGGACAGCTACCCTGAACACTGAAGCTTTCTTT.

J is TRBJ1-2 and V is TRBV2; D not certain. This CDR3 has 14 residues. CDR1 is SNHLY and CDR2 is FYNNEI in the germline V gene. Trimming pared 1 base from V and 2 bases from J, leaving 8 bases between. The CDR3 sequence is CASSEGAWNYGYTF. The CDR3 coding sequence is TGTGCCAGCAGTGAAGGGGCGTGGAACTATGGCTACACCTTC.

The sample holds a few counts of this clonotype. This rearrangement joins TRBV29-1 to TRBJ2-2, with a weak D call TRBD1 (6 bases). Germline V CDR1 and CDR2: SQVTM, ANQGSEA. V lost 0 bases and J lost 2, with 10 bases in between. The CDR3 is made up of 15 amino acids. The CDR3 protein is CSVEEGADNTGELFF. The CDR3 nucleotides read TGCAGCGTTGAAGAGGGGGCCGATAACACCGGGGAGCTGTTTTTT.

The chain recombines TRBV4-2 with TRBJ1-1, with D unclear. From germline, CDR1 is LGHNA and CDR2 YNFKEQ. The CDR3 has 13 amino acids. V was trimmed by 0 bases and J by 2 bases, leaving 4 bases between them. The DNA of the CDR3 is TGTGCCAGCAGCCAAGATGGTAACACTGAAGCTTTCTTT. Translation: CASSQDGNTEAFF.

This chain joins TRBV7-3 and TRBJ1-1; no clear D. There are 13 residues in the CDR3. V lost 2 bases, J lost 7 bases, and 11 bases lay in between. CDR1 SGHTA and CDR2 FQGTGA come from the germline V gene. CDR3 sequence (DNA): TGTGCCAGCAGCTTAGGGCCCGCAATTGAAGCTTTCTTT. Translated: CASSLGPAIEAFF. Combining the CDR3 with reference TRBV7-3 and TRBJ1-1 gives the whole variable domain GAGVSQTPSNKVTEKGKYVELRCDPISGHTALYWYRQSLGQGPEFLIYFQGTGAADDSGLPNDRFFAVRPEGSVSTLKIQRTERGDSAVYLCASSLGPAIEAFFGQGTRLTVV.

This clonotype was seen more than once but under ten times. The chain uses TRBV7-9 and TRBJ1-6, with TRBD1 matching 8 bases. Germline V gene data show CDR1 as SEHNR and CDR2 as FQNEAQ (reference sequence). The CDR3 sequence is 16 residues long. V shed 5 bases, J shed 7 bases, and the junction held 10 bases outside the gene matches. Here the CDR3 reads CASSTVYRGSNSPLHF. The CDR3 DNA reads as TGTGCCAGCAGCACGGTTTACAGGGGGAGCAATTCACCCCTCCACTTT.

This clonotype has only a few counts. This chain joins TRBV6-5 and TRBJ1-2, with 8 bases matching TRBD1. CDR3 length: 16 amino acids. Germline V gene sequence: CDR1 MNHEY, CDR2 SVGAGI. Trimming took 2 bases from V and 7 from J; bases not matched to a gene: 12. CDR3 loop: CASSYAIWTGNVGYTF. As DNA, the CDR3 is TGTGCCAGCAGTTACGCGATCTGGACAGGGAACGTTGGCTACACCTTC.